This passage covers 20 T cell receptor beta chains from one sample sequenced in a study of T cell responses to AZD1222 COVID-19 vaccine. The data were produced by immunoSEQ multiplex PCR, yet TCRdb's version contains in-frame clones alone and is incomplete. The sample records about 180,000 clones, 92% being singletons. The specimen comprised peripheral blood, sampled 28 days after the second AZD1222 dose. The receptors here all came from an adult who received the AZD1222 COVID-19 vaccine.

CDR3 DNA: TGTGCCAGCAGCTTAGGACTCTTGAACACCGGGGAGCTGTTTTTT. It encodes CASSLGLLNTGELFF. This chain links TRBV5-6 with TRBJ2-2, with D possibly TRBD2 on 5 matching bases. The germline CDR1 and CDR2 sequences are SGHDT and YYEEEE. The CDR3 totals 15 residues. Trimming took off 2 bases at V and 1 base at J, with 9 bases between the two ends. Looking up the rest from reference TRBV5-6 and TRBJ2-2 gives the full variable domain: DAGVTQSPTHLIKTRGQQVTLRCSPKSGHDTVSWYQQALGQGPQFIFQYYEEEERQRGNFPDRFSGHQFPNYSSELNVNALLLGDSALYLCASSLGLLNTGELFFGEGSRLTVL.

The rearrangement joins TRBV4-1 to TRBJ2-2; TRBD1 might be the D (6 bases). This CDR3 spans 17 amino acids. CDR1 is MGHRA and CDR2 is YSYEKL in the germline V gene. The V end was cut by 4 bases, the J end by 1 base, with 16 bases between. The CDR3 region is CASSRGPGGLNTGELFF. CDR3 DNA sequence: TGCGCCAGCAGCCGAGGCCCTGGGGGCCTGAACACCGGGGAGCTGTTTTTT.

The J gene is TRBJ1-2, the V gene TRBV6-5; the D is unclear. Germline-derived CDR1 and CDR2 are MNHEY and SVGAGI. The V and J ends lost 6 bases and 2 bases respectively, with 10 bases between them. The CDR3 contains 13 residues. In DNA, the CDR3 is TGTGCCAGCAGCTTTACAAAGAACTATGGCTACACCTTC. It yields the protein CASSFTKNYGYTF.

The chain couples TRBV28 to TRBJ2-1; TRBD2 aligns across 9 bases. J lost 7 bases, V lost 10 bases, and 8 bases had no gene match. CDR1 is MDHEN, CDR2 SYDVKM, per germline. The CDR3 sequence is 13 residues long. The CDR3 region has the DNA TGTGCCAACCAAAGGGCGGGAGGGAATGAGCAGTTCTTC. This gives the protein CANQRAGGNEQFF.

The V gene is TRBV7-3, the J gene TRBJ2-7; 13 bases are a match to TRBD2. V lost 3 bases and J lost 10; bases outside the gene matches: 6. The germline gives CDR1 SGHTA, CDR2 FQGTGA. The CDR3 sequence is 14 residues long. The CDR3, as DNA: TGTGCCAGCAGCTTTTCGACTAGCGGGGGGCGACAGTACTTC. Protein: CASSFSTSGGRQYF.

The V gene is TRBV4-1, the J gene TRBJ1-2, with D maybe TRBD1 (5 bases). Germline CDR1 MGHRA, CDR2 YSYEKL. V lost 0 bases and J lost 3, with 11 bases in between. This CDR3 contains 15 residues. Here the CDR3 reads CASSQDRWGDYGYTF. For the CDR3, the DNA is TGCGCCAGCAGCCAAGATCGGTGGGGGGACTATGGCTACACCTTC.

The J gene is TRBJ1-1, the V gene TRBV19, with TRBD1 identical over 8 bases. V lost 3 bases, J lost 1 base, and 1 base stayed unmatched. The CDR3 sequence is 14 residues long. Germline V gene data show CDR1 as LNHDA and CDR2 as SQIVND (reference sequence). The DNA for the CDR3 is TGTGCCAGTAGTATCGGACAGGGGAACACTGAAGCTTTCTTT. It specifies CASSIGQGNTEAFF.

The V gene is TRBV28, the J gene TRBJ1-1; TRBD1 aligns across 7 bases. V lost 4 bases, J lost 0 bases, and 2 bases stayed unmatched. CDR3 length equals 14 residues. Per germline, CDR1 MDHEN and CDR2 SYDVKM. Here the CDR3 DNA reads TGTGCCAGCAGTTCGGGACAGATGAACACTGAAGCTTTCTTT. Protein sequence: CASSSGQMNTEAFF.

The chain has TRBV3-1 (or the pseudogene TRBV3-2) and TRBJ2-5; D is possibly TRBD2 (5 bases). The CDR3 spans 13 residues. Trimming stripped 4 bases from V and 5 bases from J, with 11 bases between. Germline values: CDR1 LGHDT, CDR2 YNNKEL (reference sequence). The CDR3 DNA reads TGTGCCAGCAGCCCCCCCTCGGGGGAGACCCAGTACTTC. It yields the protein CASSPPSGETQYF.

The CDR3 DNA reads TGTGCCAGCAGTAAAGTAGGGGGATTGGGAGAGCAGTACTTC. Translation gives CASSKVGGLGEQYF. This chain connects TRBV9 to TRBJ2-7, with D perhaps TRBD1 (6 bases). The CDR3 extends over 14 amino acids. Trimming pared 5 bases from V and 7 bases from J, leaving 19 bases between. Per germline, CDR1 SGDLS and CDR2 YYNGEE.

The chain recombines TRBV30 with TRBJ1-5, with D hard to call. The CDR3 sequence is 13 residues long. V lost 0 bases and J lost 4, with 7 bases in between. Per the germline V gene, CDR1 is GTSNPN and CDR2 is SVGIG (reference sequence). CDR3 amino acids: CAWSVHSNQPQHF. CDR3 in DNA: TGTGCCTGGAGTGTGCATAGTAATCAGCCCCAGCATTTT. The whole variable domain, remainder taken from reference TRBV30 and TRBJ1-5, is SQTIHQWPATLVQPVGSPLSLECTVEGTSNPNLYWYRQAAGRGLQLLFYSVGIGQISSEVPQNLSASRPQDRQFILSSKKLLLSDSGFYLCAWSVHSNQPQHFGDGTRLSIL.

This clone came up a few times. The genes are TRBV7-9 and TRBJ2-1; 8 bases map to TRBD2. J gave up 9 bases and V 3 bases, and 7 bases lay outside the gene matches. The CDR3 has 14 amino acids. CDR1 is SEHNR and CDR2 is FQNEAQ in the germline V gene (reference sequence). Written as DNA, the CDR3 is TGTGCCAGCAGCTTGGGACTAGGGGAGGCTGAGCAGTTCTTC. The encoded protein is CASSLGLGEAEQFF.

The chain joins TRBV29-1 to TRBJ2-5, with D unclear. CDR1 is SQVTM, CDR2 ANQGSEA, per germline. The CDR3 loop spans 14 amino acids. The ends were cut back, 4 bases at V and 5 bases at J, with 17 bases in the middle. The CDR3 here is CSVGTLGLGETQYF. The CDR3 nucleotides read TGCAGCGTTGGGACCCTTGGCCTCGGGGAGACCCAGTACTTC. The full variable domain, its missing parts supplied by reference TRBV29-1 and TRBJ2-5, is SAVISQKPSRDICQRGTSLTIQCQVDSQVTMMFWYRQQPGQSLTLIATANQGSEATYESGFVIDKFPISRPNLTFSTLTVSNMSPEDSSIYLCSVGTLGLGETQYFGPGTRLLVL.

J is TRBJ1-1 and V is TRBV4-2; D is unclear. The V gene's germline CDR1 is LGHNA and CDR2 YNFKEQ. V was trimmed by 1 base and J by 1 base, leaving 7 bases between them. This CDR3 has 14 residues. The CDR3 reads CASSQVNENTEAFF. The CDR3 nucleotides are TGTGCCAGCAGCCAAGTGAATGAGAACACTGAAGCTTTCTTT.

The count of this clone is one. The rearrangement uses TRBV5-1 and TRBJ1-4; D is perhaps TRBD1 (5 bases). The V end was cut by 5 bases, the J end by 1 base, with 9 bases between. CDR3 length: 14 amino acids. Per the germline V gene, CDR1 is SGHRS and CDR2 is YFSETQ. For the CDR3, the DNA is TGCGCCAGCAGTCAGGGAGGAACTAATGAAAAACTGTTTTTT. It yields the protein CASSQGGTNEKLFF.

The chain is built from TRBV6-5 and TRBJ1-2; weak D call: TRBD1 (6 bases). Trimming pared 0 bases from V and 4 bases from J, leaving 9 bases between. The germline gives CDR1 MNHEY, CDR2 SVGAGI. The length of the CDR3 is 14 residues. For the CDR3, the DNA is TGTGCCAGCAGTTACTCCAGGGGATCCTATGGCTACACCTTC. It yields the protein CASSYSRGSYGYTF.

Only one count was recorded for this clone. This chain uses TRBV27 with TRBJ1-2; 7 bases match TRBD1. Germline trimming cut 4 bases from V and 3 bases from J; bases unmatched to any gene: 2. The V gene's germline CDR1 is MNHEY and CDR2 SMNVEV (reference sequence). CDR3 length equals 13 residues. The CDR3 coding sequence is TGTGCCAGCAGTTCGGGACAGCACTATGGCTACACCTTC. Amino acids: CASSSGQHYGYTF.

This chain joins TRBV19 and TRBJ2-3, with D perhaps matching TRBD1 or TRBD2 (7 bases each). Trimming cost V 7 bases and J 3 bases, with 17 bases left between them. The germline V gene encodes CDR1 LNHDA and CDR2 SQIVND (reference sequence). The CDR3 spans 15 residues. The CDR3 DNA reads as TGTGCCAGTATGGGGAGGGGGCGATCTACAGATACGCAGTATTTT. It yields the protein CASMGRGRSTDTQYF.

V and J are TRBV7-6 and TRBJ2-3, with TRBD2 matching over 9 bases. Germline V gene sequence: CDR1 SGHVS, CDR2 FNYEAQ. The length of the CDR3 is 16 residues. V was pared by 0 bases and J by 5 bases, with 6 bases of the junction left unmatched. The CDR3 DNA reads TGTGCCAGCAGCTTAGCGCAAGCGGGAGGAGGAGATACGCAGTATTTT. Protein: CASSLAQAGGGDTQYF.

V and J are TRBV6-5 and TRBJ2-3, with 8 bases fitting TRBD2. Germline CDR1 reads MNHEY; CDR2 reads SVGAGI. This CDR3 has 13 amino acids. The J segment lost 5 bases and the V segment lost 10 bases, leaving 8 bases of the junction unmatched. The DNA for the CDR3 is TGTGCCACCGGGAGGCGGGAGGAAGATACGCAGTATTTT. Its protein product is CATGRREEDTQYF.